The 28 T cell receptor beta chains below all came from one sample that was sequenced in a study of cytomegalovirus exposure and HLA in healthy donors. Profiling relied on immunoSEQ multiplex PCR, and the TCRdb table lists in-frame clones only, not all of them. In the table there are roughly 140,000 clones, approximately 90% of which are singletons. Sequencing input: PBMCs. The source is a man aged 18-30 years in good health and CMV-seronegative.

V is TRBV5-4 and J is TRBJ1-1; 11 bases are shared with TRBD1. Germline values: CDR1 SGHNT, CDR2 YYREEE (reference sequence). There are 16 residues in the CDR3. With 4 bases clipped from V and 4 bases from J, the junction kept 9 bases outside the gene matches. In DNA, the CDR3 is TGTGCCAGCAGCCCCGGACAGGGGGCCAAGAGCACTGAAGCTTTCTTT. It translates to CASSPGQGAKSTEAFF.

The V gene is TRBV11-2, the J gene TRBJ1-4, with a tentative D call TRBD1 (5 bases). Germline V gene sequence: CDR1 SGHAT, CDR2 FQNNGV. Trimming cost V 2 bases and J 8 bases, with 6 bases left between them. The CDR3 totals 12 residues. DNA for the CDR3: TGTGCCAGCAGCTTAAGGGGCGAAAAACTGTTTTTT. This sequence encodes CASSLRGEKLFF.

This rearrangement joins TRBV7-8 to TRBJ1-5; tentatively, D is TRBD1 (5 bases). V was clipped by 0 bases and J by 3 bases, with 12 bases between them. The CDR3 has 16 amino acids. CDR1 and CDR2 from the germline V gene are SGHVS and FQNEAQ. The CDR3 DNA reads as TGTGCCAGCAGCTTAGCGCAAGGGGCTTTCAATCAGCCCCAGCATTTT. It specifies CASSLAQGAFNQPQHF.

The chain joins TRBV29-1 to TRBJ1-1; 7 bases are a match to TRBD1. The V gene end was trimmed by 3 bases and the J gene end by 1 base; junction bases not matched to a gene: 5. Germline CDR1 is SQVTM and CDR2 is ANQGSEA. The CDR3 covers 14 residues. CDR3 protein: CSVDGTAANTEAFF. CDR3 coding DNA: TGCAGCGTTGACGGGACAGCGGCGAACACTGAAGCTTTCTTT.

The gene calls are TRBV7-9 and TRBJ2-7; D unclear. The CDR3 length is 13 residues. Germline-derived CDR1 and CDR2 are SEHNR and FQNEAQ (reference sequence). Trimming took off 0 bases at V and 4 bases at J, with 7 bases between the two ends. DNA for the CDR3: TGTGCCAGCAGCTTAGCGGCGGAATACGAGCAGTACGTC. Translation: CASSLAAEYEQYV.

This chain links TRBV7-2 with TRBJ2-2; the match to TRBD1 covers 8 bases. Germline CDR1 reads SGHTA; CDR2 reads FQGNSA. V shed 5 bases and J 1 base; nucleotides not matched to a gene: 6. CDR3 length equals 16 residues. DNA for the CDR3: TGTGCCAGCAGCACTAGACAGGGGTTGAACACCGGGGAGCTGTTTTTT. This gives the protein CASSTRQGLNTGELFF.

This chain connects TRBV11-3 to TRBJ2-2; D is perhaps TRBD1 (5 bases). Trimming took off 1 base at V and 3 bases at J, with 9 bases between the two ends. Germline CDR1 SGHNT, CDR2 YENEEA. CDR3 size: 15 residues. The CDR3 DNA follows: TGTGCCAGCAGCTTAGGGGGCTGGGACACCGGGGAGCTGTTTTTT. Amino acid sequence: CASSLGGWDTGELFF.

This chain uses TRBV5-1 with TRBJ2-4, with 8 bases fitting TRBD1. The junction had 10 bases not matched to a gene; V was cut back by 4 bases and J by 1 base. The CDR3 extends over 17 amino acids. Germline V gene sequence: CDR1 SGHRS, CDR2 YFSETQ. In DNA form, the CDR3 reads TGCGCCAGCAGCGCAACCCCAGGGGGCGCTGCCAAAAACATTCAGTACTTC. It translates to CASSATPGGAAKNIQYF.

This chain uses TRBV1 with TRBJ1-2. TRBV1 constitutes a pseudogene. The CDR3 loop spans 13 amino acids. The CDR3 DNA reads TGCACCAGCAGCCAAGAGGGGGGCTATGGCTACACCTTC. Translation: CTSSQEGGYGYTF.

The V and J genes are TRBV7-3 and TRBJ2-5, with a weak D call TRBD2 (7 bases). CDR1 and CDR2 from the germline V gene are SGHTA and FQGTGA. The CDR3 length is 14 residues. V was pared by 2 bases and J by 5 bases, with 12 bases between. Written as DNA, the CDR3 is TGTGCCAGCAGCTTATCGGGGGGCTGGGAGACCCAGTACTTC. It specifies CASSLSGGWETQYF.

V gene TRBV19 combines with J gene TRBJ2-2; TRBD1 matches at 8 bases. Germline V gives CDR1 LNHDA, CDR2 SQIVND (reference sequence). The J segment lost 2 bases and the V segment lost 6 bases, leaving 11 bases of the junction unmatched. This CDR3 region has 17 residues. The CDR3 is CASSRVAGTGNTGELFF. The CDR3 DNA reads TGTGCCAGTAGCCGAGTTGCCGGGACAGGAAACACCGGGGAGCTGTTTTTT. Based on the CDR3 plus reference TRBV19 and TRBJ2-2, the full variable domain is DGGITQSPKYLFRKEGQNVTLSCEQNLNHDAMYWYRQDPGQGLRLIYYSQIVNDFQKGDIAEGYSVSREKKESFPLTVTSAQKNPTAFYLCASSRVAGTGNTGELFFGEGSRLTVL.

The V gene is TRBV7-9, the J gene TRBJ1-2; D is perhaps TRBD1 (5 bases). V was pared by 2 bases and J by 2 bases, with 21 bases between. The CDR3 is 18 residues long. CDR1 is SEHNR, CDR2 FQNEAQ, per germline (reference sequence). The CDR3 here is CASSLPPRVTGHNYGYTF. For the CDR3, the DNA is TGTGCCAGCAGCTTACCACCCCGGGTCACAGGACACAACTATGGCTACACCTTC.

This sequence joins TRBV6-1 and TRBJ1-1; a weak D match, TRBD1 (6 bases). This CDR3 is built from 15 residues. Looked up from germline, CDR1 is MNHNS and CDR2 is SASEGT. V was pared by 4 bases and J by 2 bases, with 14 bases between. CDR3 in DNA: TGTGCCAGCAGTGCCATGGACAGCATAAACACTGAAGCTTTCTTT. Residues: CASSAMDSINTEAFF.

The chain has TRBV7-8 and TRBJ1-3; 7 nucleotides line up with TRBD1. V was clipped by 5 bases and J by 2 bases; unmatched bases: 6. Germline values: CDR1 SGHVS, CDR2 FQNEAQ. The CDR3 length is 15 residues. CDR3 DNA sequence: TGTGCCAGCAGCGTCACGACAGGGACTGGAAACACCATATATTTT. The encoded protein is CASSVTTGTGNTIYF.

The genes are TRBV9 and TRBJ2-1; 9 nucleotides align to TRBD2. The junction had 1 base not matched to a gene; V was cut back by 0 bases and J by 0 bases. Germline loops: CDR1 SGDLS, CDR2 YYNGEE. The CDR3 spans 16 residues. For the CDR3, the DNA is TGTGCCAGCAGCGTAGGGGGACTAGCCTCCTACAATGAGCAGTTCTTC. Protein: CASSVGGLASYNEQFF.

The chain employs TRBV10-3 and TRBJ2-5; 7 bases fit TRBD1. CDR1 and CDR2 from the germline V gene are ENHRY and SYGVKD. The CDR3 extends over 15 amino acids. The junction had 10 bases not matched to a gene; V was cut back by 2 bases and J by 7 bases. This chain's CDR3 is CAISERGQFQGTQYF. The CDR3 coding sequence is TGTGCCATCAGTGAGCGGGGACAGTTTCAGGGGACCCAGTACTTC.

This chain uses TRBV9 with TRBJ1-1; D gene unclear. V was trimmed by 4 bases and J by 6 bases, leaving 16 bases between them. The length of the CDR3 is 14 residues. CDR1 is SGDLS, CDR2 YYNGEE, per germline. The CDR3 loop is CASSISLGGAEAFF. The CDR3 DNA follows: TGTGCCAGCAGCATCAGTTTGGGCGGGGCTGAAGCTTTCTTT.

The V and J genes are TRBV27 and TRBJ2-1, with a possible D match to TRBD1 (6 bases). Trimming pared 3 bases from V and 7 bases from J, leaving 10 bases between. Germline V gives CDR1 MNHEY, CDR2 SMNVEV (reference sequence). This CDR3 is 13 amino acids long. The CDR3 DNA reads TGTGCCAGCAGTTTCCCAGGGGTGAATGAGCAGTTCTTC. This translates into CASSFPGVNEQFF.

The rearrangement links TRBV29-1 to TRBJ2-1; 14 bases line up with TRBD2. CDR3 length: 15 residues. J lost 6 bases, V lost 3 bases, and 4 bases had no gene match. CDR1 is SQVTM, CDR2 ANQGSEA, per germline. The CDR3: CSVERLAGGVNEQFF. DNA of the CDR3: TGCAGCGTTGAGAGACTAGCGGGGGGGGTCAATGAGCAGTTCTTC.

Only one count was recorded for this clone. J is TRBJ1-3 and V is TRBV25-1; D gene unclear. Trimming left V 2 bases short and J 1 base short, with 6 bases between. This CDR3 contains 14 residues. Germline values: CDR1 MGHDK, CDR2 SYGVNS. CDR3 coding DNA: TGTGCCAGCAGTGAAGCAACTTCTGGAAACACCATATATTTT. This codes for CASSEATSGNTIYF.

The CDR3 DNA reads as TGTGCCAGCTCAGGAACCCCGGGGGGGTCAAGAGTCTACAATGAGCAGTTCTTC. Amino acids: CASSGTPGGSRVYNEQFF. This chain links TRBV18 with TRBJ2-1; TRBD2 agrees at 8 bases. V lost 5 bases, J lost 3 bases, and 15 bases stayed unmatched. The CDR3 runs to 18 residues. Germline assignment: CDR1 KGHSH and CDR2 LQKENI.

The chain couples TRBV7-3 to TRBJ2-1; 8 bases fit TRBD2. CDR3 size: 16 residues. With V trimmed by 1 base and J by 7 bases, 9 bases remained unmatched. Per the germline V gene, CDR1 is SGHTA and CDR2 is FQGTGA. The CDR3 sequence: CASSLMASGLLNEQFF. Written as DNA, the CDR3 is TGTGCCAGCAGCTTAATGGCTAGCGGGCTTCTGAATGAGCAGTTCTTC. The full variable domain, its missing parts supplied by reference TRBV7-3 and TRBJ2-1, is GAGVSQTPSNKVTEKGKYVELRCDPISGHTALYWYRQSLGQGPEFLIYFQGTGAADDSGLPNDRFFAVRPEGSVSTLKIQRTERGDSAVYLCASSLMASGLLNEQFFGPGTRLTVL.

The gene calls are TRBV5-4 and TRBJ1-2; D call uncertain. V lost 1 base, J lost 3 bases, and 10 bases lay in between. The germline V gene encodes CDR1 SGHNT and CDR2 YYREEE (reference sequence). The CDR3 covers 14 residues. The CDR3 is CASSLMVADYGYTF. The DNA for the CDR3 is TGTGCCAGCAGCTTGATGGTCGCGGACTATGGCTACACCTTC.

The J gene is TRBJ1-5, the V gene TRBV19, with D possibly TRBD1 on 6 matching bases. The V end was cut by 3 bases, the J end by 0 bases, with 9 bases between. Germline CDR1 LNHDA, CDR2 SQIVND (reference sequence). The CDR3 length is 15 residues. Here the CDR3 DNA reads TGTGCCAGTAGTATTGGACAGCATAGCAATCAGCCCCAGCATTTT. Its translation: CASSIGQHSNQPQHF.

V usage is TRBV28 and J usage is TRBJ2-7; TRBD2 matches at 8 bases. Germline V CDR1 and CDR2: MDHEN, SYDVKM. V lost 5 bases and J lost 9; bases outside the gene matches: 15. This CDR3 comprises 15 residues. In DNA form, the CDR3 reads TGTGCCAGCAGTCCAGGGACTAGTCCTACCACGGCGCAGTACGTC. Amino acid sequence: CASSPGTSPTTAQYV.

The chain uses TRBV5-1 and TRBJ2-1; the match to TRBD2 covers 8 bases. Germline V CDR1 and CDR2: SGHRS, YFSETQ. Trimming at V came to 2 bases and at J to 8 bases, leaving 12 bases not matched to a gene. The length of the CDR3 is 16 residues. The CDR3 here is CASSFQAGAISDEQFF. The CDR3 nucleotides read TGCGCCAGCAGCTTCCAAGCGGGAGCCATTAGCGATGAGCAGTTCTTC.

The chain joins TRBV6-5 to TRBJ2-3; a possible D gene is TRBD2 (5 bases). Trimming removed 7 bases from V and 0 bases from J, with 11 bases in between. CDR3 length: 14 amino acids. Germline lookup yields CDR1 MNHEY and CDR2 SVGAGI. CDR3 nucleotides: TGTGCCAGCAAGACCGGGATAAGCACAGATACGCAGTATTTT. Encoded protein: CASKTGISTDTQYF.

The V gene is TRBV4-3, the J gene TRBJ1-2, with TRBD1 identical over 8 bases. Germline loops: CDR1 LGHNA, CDR2 YSLEER. The J segment lost 4 bases and the V segment lost 1 base, leaving 2 bases of the junction unmatched. The CDR3 sequence is 14 residues long. This CDR3 is CASSQGQGTYGYTF. The CDR3 DNA reads as TGCGCCAGCAGCCAAGGACAGGGGACCTATGGCTACACCTTC.